A selection of T cell receptor beta chains follows, all from one sample in a study of PD-1 blockade in classical Hodgkin lymphoma. Clones were sequenced by immunoSEQ multiplex PCR, and TCRdb holds only the in-frame ones, with some missing. Here the sample spans about 23,000 clones, 89% being singletons. The specimen was CD4+ T cells from blood. The receptor source for this set is a human donor with classical Hodgkin lymphoma. Both conserved end residues are part of each CDR3. The order of the fields is D gene, V gene, clone size, J gene, CDR3 protein, CDR3 DNA. The D gene is left open where the match is weak. Only some rows state a clone size, as once, few, many or a class for expanded clones.

d_gene: TRBD1; v_gene: TRBV5-4; abundance: .; j_gene: TRBJ1-6; CDR3aa: CASSQGGQSLNSPLHF; CDR3nt: TGTGCCAGCAGCCAAGGGGGACAGTCCCTTAATTCACCCCTCCACTTT
d_gene: TRBD1; v_gene: TRBV11-3; abundance: .; j_gene: TRBJ1-5; CDR3aa: CASSRGQGTNQPQHF; CDR3nt: TGTGCCAGCAGCCGCGGACAGGGGACCAATCAGCCCCAGCATTTT
d_gene: .; v_gene: TRBV9; abundance: .; j_gene: TRBJ2-1; CDR3aa: CASSVGGEIANEQFF; CDR3nt: TGTGCCAGCAGCGTGGGGGGCGAGATAGCCAATGAGCAGTTCTTC
d_gene: .; v_gene: TRBV6-1; abundance: .; j_gene: TRBJ1-1; CDR3aa: CASSELGTVEAFF; CDR3nt: TGTGCCAGCAGTGAATTGGGGACGGTTGAAGCTTTCTTT
d_gene: TRBD1; v_gene: TRBV7-2; abundance: .; j_gene: TRBJ2-7; CDR3aa: CASNRGDRGYEQYF; CDR3nt: TGTGCCAGCAACCGGGGGGACAGGGGCTACGAGCAGTACTTC
d_gene: TRBD1; v_gene: TRBV11-2; abundance: .; j_gene: TRBJ2-2; CDR3aa: CASSPDRGQTGELFF; CDR3nt: TGTGCCAGCAGCCCAGACAGGGGGCAAACCGGGGAGCTGTTTTTT
d_gene: .; v_gene: TRBV5-1; abundance: .; j_gene: TRBJ1-1; CDR3aa: CASSAATPRTEAFF; CDR3nt: TGCGCCAGCTCAGCAGCGACACCGAGGACTGAAGCTTTCTTT
d_gene: TRBD2; v_gene: TRBV7-2; abundance: .; j_gene: TRBJ2-7; CDR3aa: CASSLVGGSGGSYEQYF; CDR3nt: TGTGCCAGCAGCTTAGTCGGGGGGTCCGGGGGCTCCTACGAGCAGTACTTC
d_gene: TRBD1; v_gene: TRBV5-1; abundance: .; j_gene: TRBJ2-6; CDR3aa: CASSFGPQGASGANVLTF; CDR3nt: TGCGCCAGCAGCTTCGGTCCGCAGGGGGCGAGCGGGGCCAACGTCCTGACTTTC
d_gene: TRBD1; v_gene: TRBV28; abundance: .; j_gene: TRBJ1-1; CDR3aa: CASRSGGTEAFF; CDR3nt: TGTGCCAGCAGATCAGGGGGAACTGAAGCTTTCTTT
d_gene: .; v_gene: TRBV15; abundance: .; j_gene: TRBJ1-2; CDR3aa: CATSRYLRAGGGVYGYTF; CDR3nt: TGTGCCACCAGCAGATACCTTCGGGCAGGCGGAGGCGTCTATGGCTACACCTTC
d_gene: .; v_gene: TRBV10-3; abundance: .; j_gene: TRBJ1-1; CDR3aa: CAISLTGNTEAFF; CDR3nt: TGTGCCATCAGCCTGACAGGGAACACTGAAGCTTTCTTT
d_gene: TRBD1; v_gene: TRBV30; abundance: few; j_gene: TRBJ1-3; CDR3aa: CAWSLTGVNTIYF; CDR3nt: TGTGCCTGGAGTCTGACAGGGGTAAACACCATATATTTT
d_gene: .; v_gene: TRBV11-2; abundance: .; j_gene: TRBJ1-1; CDR3aa: CAIQIKPNTEAFF; CDR3nt: TGTGCCATACAAATCAAACCGAACACTGAAGCTTTCTTT
d_gene: .; v_gene: TRBV7-8; abundance: .; j_gene: TRBJ2-3; CDR3aa: CASSQGGPTDTQYF; CDR3nt: TGTGCCAGCAGCCAGGGGGGACCCACAGATACGCAGTATTTT
d_gene: TRBD2; v_gene: TRBV19; abundance: .; j_gene: TRBJ2-3; CDR3aa: CASSPASGTSTDTQYF; CDR3nt: TGTGCCAGTAGTCCGGCTAGCGGGACTAGCACAGATACGCAGTATTTT
d_gene: .; v_gene: TRBV2; abundance: .; j_gene: TRBJ2-5; CDR3aa: CASFRDIQETQYF; CDR3nt: TGTGCCAGTTTCCGGGACATCCAAGAGACCCAGTACTTC